This paragraph reports one T cell receptor (beta chain). Authors' methods: Estimates of nucleated cell counts were drawn from the amplification of reference gene primers. Produced via immunoSEQ multiplex PCR; TCRdb's table is partial and in-frame only. V, J and clone size reflect that table, while D and trimming were determined from the DNA. This repertoire shows some 250,000 clones, 65% to 90% found once; its top ten account for approximately 2%. With 2 bases removed from V and 4 bases from J, the gap between germline ends came to 10 bases. This CDR3 is built from 14 residues. CDR1 is SGHNT and CDR2 is YYREEE in the germline V gene (reference sequence). The data originate from a study of blood T cell repertoires in COVID-19. Study details: Sites across the United States, Italy and Spain contributed samples from acute and convalescent COVID-19. PBMCs, B-cell-depleted T cells, or T cells were the source of the cDNA or gDNA that made up the material.

Source material: peripheral blood. This chain links TRBV5-4 with TRBJ1-3; D call uncertain. This TCR came from a man aged 30 to 39 with active or convalescent COVID-19. The CDR3 nucleotides read TGTGCCAGCAGCTTTGAGTTATCCGGAAACACCATATATTTT. This translates into CASSFELSGNTIYF.